The 16 T cell receptor beta chains below were found in one sample sequenced in a study of graft-versus-host responses after intestinal transplantation. No antigen has been identified for these receptors. Repertoires were generated with immunoSEQ multiplex PCR, while TCRdb's copy carries only in-frame clones and drops some. Seen here are about 97,000 clones, 85% to 95% observed once, and the top ten hold about 0.072%. The sequenced sample was unstimulated CD8+ T cells sorted from spleen or lymph node cells, obtained before transplant. The receptor set was obtained from a human donor who was the organ donor for an intestinal transplant.

The gene calls are TRBV6-6 and TRBJ2-7, with a possible D match to TRBD1 (5 bases). This CDR3 has 13 residues. V was clipped by 11 bases and J by 0 bases, with 14 bases between them. The germline CDR1 and CDR2 sequences are MNHNY and SVGAGI (reference sequence). In DNA form, the CDR3 reads TGTGCCTATGCCCCCGACAGCTCCTACGAGCAGTACTTC. This translates into CAYAPDSSYEQYF.

The CDR3 DNA reads as TGTGCCAGCAGAATAGCGGGAGAGGAGACCCAGTACTTC. It encodes CASRIAGEETQYF. V gene TRBV2 combines with J gene TRBJ2-5; TRBD2 matches 9 bases. This CDR3 spans 13 amino acids. CDR1 and CDR2 (germline): SNHLY, FYNNEI. V was clipped by 6 bases and J by 5 bases; unmatched bases: 4.

V is TRBV5-4 and J is TRBJ2-7, with a tentative D call TRBD1 (6 bases). The V gene's germline CDR1 is SGHNT and CDR2 YYREEE (reference sequence). CDR3 length equals 15 residues. Trimming took off 4 bases at V and 3 bases at J, with 17 bases between the two ends. The CDR3 is CASSHARTDHYEQYF. As DNA, the CDR3 is TGTGCCAGCAGCCACGCTCGGACAGACCACTACGAGCAGTACTTC.

The rearrangement links TRBV5-6 to TRBJ2-7; D is perhaps TRBD1 (6 bases). CDR1 and CDR2 from the germline V gene are SGHDT and YYEEEE. Trimming shortened V by 0 bases and J by 0 bases, and 7 bases separated the two germline ends. The CDR3 has 14 residues. The CDR3 region is CASSLDRASYEQYF. The CDR3 coding sequence is TGTGCCAGCAGCTTGGACAGGGCCTCCTACGAGCAGTACTTC.

J is TRBJ2-3 and V is TRBV7-9; 8 bases are shared with TRBD1. The CDR3 is made up of 15 amino acids. Losses at the gene ends were 2 bases for V and 1 base for J; bases not matched to a gene: 2. The germline V gene encodes CDR1 SEHNR and CDR2 FQNEAQ (reference sequence). The chain's CDR3 is CASSLSGQGTDTQYF. The CDR3 DNA follows: TGTGCCAGCAGCTTATCGGGACAGGGCACAGATACGCAGTATTTT. Full variable domain (outside the CDR3, taken from reference TRBV7-9 and TRBJ2-3): DTGVSQNPRHKITKRGQNVTFRCDPISEHNRLYWYRQTLGQGPEFLTYFQNEAQLEKSRLLSDRFSAERPKGSFSTLEIQRTEQGDSAMYLCASSLSGQGTDTQYFGPGTRLTVL.

V and J are TRBV10-3 and TRBJ2-1; D possibly corresponds to TRBD2 (7 bases). Germline lookup yields CDR1 ENHRY and CDR2 SYGVKD. The ends were cut back, 2 bases at V and 8 bases at J, with 19 bases in the middle. This CDR3 has 16 amino acids. CDR3 DNA sequence: TGTGCCATCAGTGAGCCGGGGGGCCCTTTAGTCCATGAGCAGTTCTTC. Protein: CAISEPGGPLVHEQFF.

The rearrangement joins TRBV28 to TRBJ2-5; 9 bases agree with TRBD1. In germline, CDR1 is MDHEN, CDR2 SYDVKM. J gave up 4 bases and V 3 bases, and 3 bases lay outside the gene matches. The CDR3 has 14 residues. The CDR3 bases are TGTGCCAGCAGTTTTTCGGACAGGGGAGAGACCCAGTACTTC. Amino acid sequence: CASSFSDRGETQYF.

This clone has just a few counts. The rearrangement joins TRBV6-5 to TRBJ1-5; 7 nucleotides line up with TRBD1. J gave up 6 bases and V 4 bases, and 3 bases lay outside the gene matches. The CDR3 contains 13 residues. From germline, CDR1 is MNHEY and CDR2 SVGAGI. CDR3 loop: CASSSHRGQPQHF. CDR3 nucleotide sequence: TGTGCCAGCAGTTCCCACAGGGGTCAGCCCCAGCATTTT.

V gene TRBV28 combines with J gene TRBJ2-5, with 10 positions matching TRBD1. Germline CDR1 is MDHEN and CDR2 is SYDVKM. V shed 4 bases, J shed 3 bases, and the junction held 5 bases outside the gene matches. CDR3 length equals 15 residues. The CDR3 DNA sequence: TGTGCCAGCAGTTGGACAGGGGGGCTTAAAGAGACCCAGTACTTC. Protein product: CASSWTGGLKETQYF. Filled out from reference TRBV28 and TRBJ2-5, the complete variable domain reads DVKVTQSSRYLVKRTGEKVFLECVQDMDHENMFWYRQDPGLGLRLIYFSYDVKMKEKGDIPEGYSVSREKKERFSLILESASTNQTSMYLCASSWTGGLKETQYFGPGTRLLVL.

The J gene is TRBJ2-7, the V gene TRBV6-1; possibly TRBD2 for D (5 bases). Trimming shortened V by 2 bases and J by 1 base, and 12 bases separated the two germline ends. Germline CDR1 is MNHNS and CDR2 is SASEGT. CDR3 length equals 15 residues. CDR3 protein: CASSETGRGSYEQYF. The CDR3 DNA reads TGTGCCAGCAGTGAAACGGGGAGAGGGTCCTACGAGCAGTACTTC.

This chain links TRBV29-1 with TRBJ2-1; D unclear. V lost 4 bases and J lost 0, with 13 bases in between. The CDR3 sequence is 15 residues long. Germline CDR1 reads SQVTM; CDR2 reads ANQGSEA. CDR3 loop: CSVGDSWSSYNEQFF. CDR3 sequence (DNA): TGCAGCGTTGGTGATAGCTGGAGCTCCTACAATGAGCAGTTCTTC.

The J gene is TRBJ2-7, the V gene TRBV5-6, with D possibly matching TRBD1 (5 bases). This CDR3 spans 14 amino acids. The V gene's germline CDR1 is SGHDT and CDR2 YYEEEE. V was clipped by 4 bases and J by 5 bases, with 16 bases between them. The CDR3 bases are TGTGCCAGCAGCATAGGTCGCAGGGTCCACGAGCAGTACTTC. Encoded protein: CASSIGRRVHEQYF.

This clone was seen a few times. The chain links TRBV7-9 to TRBJ2-1; no clear D gene. Trimming took 4 bases from V and 3 from J, leaving 4 bases between them. The CDR3 sequence is 12 residues long. Germline CDR1 reads SEHNR; CDR2 reads FQNEAQ (reference sequence). The CDR3 spells CASSSHYNEQFF. The CDR3 bases are TGTGCCAGCAGCTCCCACTACAATGAGCAGTTCTTC.

The rearrangement links TRBV28 to TRBJ1-4; tentatively, D is TRBD1 (5 bases). CDR1 and CDR2 from the germline V gene are MDHEN and SYDVKM. Trimming stripped 2 bases from V and 6 bases from J, with 10 bases between. This CDR3 comprises 14 residues. This chain's CDR3 is CASSLQGKDEKLFF. As DNA, the CDR3 is TGTGCCAGCAGTTTACAGGGTAAAGATGAAAAACTGTTTTTT.

This chain connects TRBV11-2 to TRBJ2-1; possibly TRBD1 for D (6 bases). This CDR3 has 16 amino acids. Trimming left V 5 bases short and J 4 bases short, with 18 bases between. CDR1 and CDR2 from the germline V gene are SGHAT and FQNNGV. CDR3 sequence: CASSPNPGHKYNEQFF. CDR3 DNA: TGTGCCAGCAGCCCAAACCCGGGACATAAATACAATGAGCAGTTCTTC.

The chain employs TRBV19 and TRBJ1-5, with D possibly being TRBD1 (6 bases). The CDR3 covers 18 residues. V dropped 4 bases and J dropped 1 base, with 20 bases sitting between them. Per the germline V gene, CDR1 is LNHDA and CDR2 is SQIVND (reference sequence). The chain's CDR3 is CASSTTDSPVLSNQPQHF. Written as DNA, the CDR3 is TGTGCCAGTAGTACGACGGACAGCCCCGTATTGAGCAATCAGCCCCAGCATTTT.